What follows describes a single T cell receptor (beta chain). These data are taken from a study of blood T cells in healthy people across ages. Alongside a J-beta primer mix, a sample-barcoded 5' primer served in a second PCR lasting about 7 to 12 cycles. TCRdb processed the 5' RACE reads anew with MiXCR; each CDR3 protein has one entry. The sample records about 1.8 million distinct CDR3 sequences, 49% being singletons. This CDR3 is built from 14 residues. Germline assignment: CDR1 LGHNA and CDR2 YSLEER. Trimming removed 1 base from V and 5 bases from J, with 10 bases in between. This clonotype originated in a woman aged 40 to 50 in good health. The V call is TRBV4-3, the J call TRBJ2-3; D is unresolved. What was sequenced was blood. CDR3 protein: CASSQGHSRDTQYF. The CDR3 bases are TGCGCCAGCAGCCAAGGTCACAGCCGAGATACGCAGTATTTT.